One and the same sample provided the 26 T cell receptor beta chains below, sequenced in a study of OX40 agonist ivuxolimab in advanced cancers. Assay: immunoSEQ multiplex PCR; the TCRdb copy retains only in-frame clones and omits some. Among 77,000 or so clones listed, over 80% were seen once. The sample in question was CD4+ or CD8+ T cells sorted from blood, obtained in a trial of the OX40 agonist ivuxolimab. These TCRs come from an adult with an advanced solid tumor such as melanoma, head and neck, liver or kidney cancer.

The chain joins TRBV7-9 to TRBJ1-2, with 8 bases lining up with TRBD1. From germline, CDR1 is SEHNR and CDR2 FQNEAQ (reference sequence). V was clipped by 5 bases and J by 8 bases; unmatched bases: 7. The CDR3 runs to 13 residues. CDR3 bases: TGTGCCAGCAGCCAAGGACAGGGAGGGGGCTACACCTTC. This translates into CASSQGQGGGYTF.

In DNA, the CDR3 is TGTGCCAGCAGCCCTATTCCAGGGCAAAATTCACCCCTCCACTTT. Translated: CASSPIPGQNSPLHF. The chain employs TRBV6-6 and TRBJ1-6; possible D gene TRBD1, 5 bases. This CDR3 spans 15 amino acids. Trimming cost V 6 bases and J 7 bases, with 16 bases left between them. Germline lookup yields CDR1 MNHNY and CDR2 SVGAGI (reference sequence).

The chain is built from TRBV7-2 and TRBJ2-1; tentatively, D is TRBD2 (5 bases). This CDR3 has 14 amino acids. Germline CDR1 and CDR2: SGHTA and FQGNSA. V lost 0 bases, J lost 10 bases, and 13 bases lay in between. The CDR3 spells CASSLARGSGEQFF. The CDR3 DNA sequence: TGTGCCAGCAGCTTAGCGCGAGGGTCGGGCGAGCAGTTCTTC.

The J gene is TRBJ2-5, the V gene TRBV7-8; no reliable D call. CDR1 and CDR2 (germline): SGHVS, FQNEAQ. CDR3 size: 11 residues. Trimming pared 2 bases from V and 5 bases from J, leaving 3 bases between. The CDR3 DNA sequence: TGTGCCAGCAGCTTATCTGAGACCCAGTACTTC. Encoded protein: CASSLSETQYF.

The chain employs TRBV30 and TRBJ2-7; no clear D. The CDR3 spans 15 residues. V was pared by 2 bases and J by 4 bases, with 18 bases between. CDR1 is GTSNPN and CDR2 is SVGIG in the germline V gene (reference sequence). In nucleotides, the CDR3 is TGTGCCTGGAGTTCGCCGAGGACCACCCATTACGAGCAGTACTTC. This encodes CAWSSPRTTHYEQYF.

This chain uses TRBV5-1 with TRBJ2-1; no clear D. Trimming shortened V by 6 bases and J by 3 bases, and 7 bases separated the two germline ends. Germline V gives CDR1 SGHRS, CDR2 YFSETQ. CDR3 length: 12 residues. CDR3 DNA: TGCGCCAGCAATTACGACTACAATGAGCAGTTCTTC. Amino acid sequence: CASNYDYNEQFF.

The gene calls are TRBV4-1 and TRBJ1-2; no clear D. The CDR3 runs to 15 residues. Deletions cut 4 bases from V and 6 bases from J, with 18 bases between. Germline loops: CDR1 MGHRA, CDR2 YSYEKL. CDR3 region: CASSPRPGPFNGYTF. CDR3 nucleotide sequence: TGCGCCAGCAGCCCAAGACCTGGCCCCTTTAATGGCTACACCTTC.

This clone was observed once. This chain connects TRBV11-2 to TRBJ2-7; D is perhaps TRBD1 (6 bases). The V end lost 0 bases, the J end lost 2 bases, and 17 bases lay between the germline ends. The length of the CDR3 is 17 residues. In germline, CDR1 is SGHAT, CDR2 FQNNGV. The CDR3, as DNA: TGTGCCAGCAGCTTAGATCATACAGGGAAGTTCCCCTACGAGCAGTACTTC. This sequence encodes CASSLDHTGKFPYEQYF.

The J gene is TRBJ2-7, the V gene TRBV25-1, with a tentative D call TRBD2 (5 bases). Germline-derived CDR1 and CDR2 are MGHDK and SYGVNS. There are 14 residues in the CDR3. The ends were cut back, 2 bases at V and 6 bases at J, with 14 bases in the middle. CDR3 sequence (DNA): TGTGCCAGCAGTGAAGATTTTTCGGGGTCCGAGCAGTACTTC. Amino acids: CASSEDFSGSEQYF.

This clone was detected only a few times. The rearrangement uses TRBV6-4 and TRBJ2-1; 8 nucleotides line up with TRBD2. Per germline, CDR1 MRHNA and CDR2 SNTAGT. The V segment lost 4 bases and the J segment 0 bases; nucleotides outside the gene matches: 5. The CDR3 consists of 16 residues. The CDR3 here is CASSGLASSSYNEQFF. The CDR3 DNA is TGTGCCAGCAGTGGACTAGCGTCCAGCTCCTACAATGAGCAGTTCTTC.

The chain couples TRBV18 to TRBJ2-3; no reliable D call. Germline V gene data show CDR1 as KGHSH and CDR2 as LQKENI. V was clipped by 0 bases and J by 1 base, with 5 bases between them. The CDR3 runs 14 residues. The CDR3 DNA follows: TGTGCCAGCTCACCACCAGCCCGCACAGATACGCAGTATTTT. Amino acids: CASSPPARTDTQYF. The full variable domain, completed using reference TRBV18 and TRBJ2-3, is NAGVMQNPRHLVRRRGQEARLRCSPMKGHSHVYWYRQLPEEGLKFMVYLQKENIIDESGMPKERFSAEFPKEGPSILRIQQVVRGDSAAYFCASSPPARTDTQYFGPGTRLTVL.

The V call is TRBV18, the J call TRBJ2-3; D is possibly TRBD1 (5 bases). CDR1 and CDR2 from the germline V gene are KGHSH and LQKENI. The CDR3 extends over 15 amino acids. V was clipped by 6 bases and J by 6 bases, with 19 bases between them. CDR3 amino acids: CASSDSGMRLDTQYF. CDR3 bases: TGTGCCAGCTCCGATTCAGGGATGAGGCTGGATACGCAGTATTTT.

J is TRBJ2-3 and V is TRBV30, with 7 positions matching TRBD1. After removal of 2 bases from V and 5 bases from J, the junction contained 7 bases not matched to a gene. Germline V gives CDR1 GTSNPN, CDR2 SVGIG (reference sequence). This CDR3 contains 14 residues. This chain's CDR3 is CAWSSPGQRDTQYF. The CDR3 coding sequence is TGTGCCTGGAGTTCCCCGGGACAGAGAGATACGCAGTATTTT.

The chain couples TRBV7-9 to TRBJ2-1; D is undetermined. Looked up from germline, CDR1 is SEHNR and CDR2 is FQNEAQ (reference sequence). This CDR3 contains 13 residues. V was trimmed by 0 bases and J by 5 bases, leaving 5 bases between them. The CDR3 DNA sequence: TGTGCCAGCAGCTTAGCAAGCCACAATGAGCAGTTCTTC. Protein product: CASSLASHNEQFF.

The chain links TRBV5-1 to TRBJ2-2; no reliable D call. V was trimmed by 4 bases and J by 7 bases, leaving 8 bases between them. This CDR3 comprises 12 residues. The V gene's germline CDR1 is SGHRS and CDR2 YFSETQ. This CDR3 is CASSHGSGELFF. The DNA of the CDR3 is TGCGCCAGCAGCCACGGTAGCGGGGAGCTGTTTTTT. Full variable domain (remainder filled in from reference TRBV5-1 and TRBJ2-2): KAGVTQTPRYLIKTRGQQVTLSCSPISGHRSVSWYQQTPGQGLQFLFEYFSETQRNKGNFPGRFSGRQFSNSRSEMNVSTLELGDSALYLCASSHGSGELFFGEGSRLTVL.

The chain is built from TRBV7-2 and TRBJ2-3; D gene unclear. V lost 4 bases, J lost 5 bases, and 4 bases lay in between. The CDR3 runs 11 residues. From germline, CDR1 is SGHTA and CDR2 FQGNSA. This CDR3 reads CASSSLDTQYF. CDR3 coding DNA: TGTGCCAGCAGCTCGTTAGATACGCAGTATTTT.

On this clone itself: One junction end does not reproduce the germline sequence, and a read error may be involved. V and J are TRBV10-2 and TRBJ1-4, with D unresolved. Germline lookup yields CDR1 WSHSY and CDR2 SAAADI. CDR3 length: 14 residues. The CDR3, as DNA: TGCGCCAGCAGTGAATATCCTAATAATGAACAACTGTTTTTT. It codes for CASSEYPNNEQLFF.

The chain carries TRBV29-1 and TRBJ2-5, with 7 bases aligning to TRBD2. CDR3 length: 14 amino acids. Germline loops: CDR1 SQVTM, CDR2 ANQGSEA. V lost 4 bases and J lost 1; bases outside the gene matches: 6. In nucleotides, the CDR3 is TGCAGCGTTGTAAGGGGAGGGGTCCAAGAGACCCAGTACTTC. Translation: CSVVRGGVQETQYF.

V is TRBV6-5 and J is TRBJ1-1; no reliable D call. This CDR3 region has 14 residues. In germline, CDR1 is MNHEY, CDR2 SVGAGI. Deletions cut 7 bases from V and 6 bases from J, with 18 bases between. In DNA, the CDR3 is TGTGCCAGCAAACAACGCTTAGAGGGCGCTGAAGCTTTCTTT. Amino acid sequence: CASKQRLEGAEAFF.

In DNA form, the CDR3 reads TGCGCCAGCAGCCGGGCAGGTTCGTCAGGCAATGAGCAGTTCTTC. This sequence encodes CASSRAGSSGNEQFF. V gene TRBV5-1 combines with J gene TRBJ2-1; D ambiguous. The CDR3 consists of 15 residues. In germline, CDR1 is SGHRS, CDR2 YFSETQ. V was cut by 4 bases and J by 6 bases, with 17 bases left in between.

V gene TRBV9 combines with J gene TRBJ2-4; tentatively, D is TRBD2 (6 bases). Germline CDR1 and CDR2: SGDLS and YYNGEE. The CDR3 is 13 residues long. Deletions cut 3 bases from V and 8 bases from J, with 12 bases between. The CDR3 nucleotides read TGTGCCAGCAGCGGAGGACTATACGACATTCAGTACTTC. This gives the protein CASSGGLYDIQYF.

The genes are TRBV6-1 and TRBJ1-2; D is unclear. Germline CDR1 MNHNS, CDR2 SASEGT. V was shortened by 1 base and J by 0 bases, with 9 bases between the two germline ends. This CDR3 is built from 15 residues. The CDR3 DNA follows: TGTGCCAGCAGTGAAGAAAAAGCTCCTAACTATGGCTACACCTTC. As protein: CASSEEKAPNYGYTF.

The V and J genes are TRBV6-1 and TRBJ2-2; perhaps TRBD1 as D (5 bases). Trimming took 4 bases from V and 0 from J, leaving 12 bases between them. The CDR3 has 16 residues. CDR1 and CDR2 (germline): MNHNS, SASEGT. The CDR3 nucleotides read TGTGCCAGCAGTGCGGGCAGGGCCCCGAACACCGGGGAGCTGTTTTTT. Translated: CASSAGRAPNTGELFF.

The V gene is TRBV6-5, the J gene TRBJ1-5; D not resolved. Per the germline V gene, CDR1 is MNHEY and CDR2 is SVGAGI. CDR3 length: 15 amino acids. V was pared by 2 bases and J by 9 bases, with 17 bases between. The CDR3 loop reads CASSYTGPPNSPQHF. DNA for the CDR3: TGTGCCAGCAGTTACACGGGCCCCCCCAATTCGCCCCAGCATTTT.

The V and J genes are TRBV7-2 and TRBJ2-1, with D possibly matching TRBD1 (5 bases). Germline V gives CDR1 SGHTA, CDR2 FQGNSA. The CDR3 length is 15 residues. With 1 base removed from V and 2 bases from J, the gap between germline ends came to 9 bases. The CDR3 region is CASSLGAGTYNEQFF. The DNA of the CDR3 is TGTGCCAGCAGCTTAGGGGCAGGGACCTACAATGAGCAGTTCTTC.

The chain recombines TRBV18 with TRBJ1-4; no definite D call. The CDR3 has 15 residues. Germline lookup yields CDR1 KGHSH and CDR2 LQKENI. Trimming removed 6 bases at V and 9 bases at J, with 20 bases between. CDR3 coding DNA: TGTGCCAGCTCCTCAGGAGCGGGGAGATCACAAAAACTGTTTTTT. Its protein product is CASSSGAGRSQKLFF.